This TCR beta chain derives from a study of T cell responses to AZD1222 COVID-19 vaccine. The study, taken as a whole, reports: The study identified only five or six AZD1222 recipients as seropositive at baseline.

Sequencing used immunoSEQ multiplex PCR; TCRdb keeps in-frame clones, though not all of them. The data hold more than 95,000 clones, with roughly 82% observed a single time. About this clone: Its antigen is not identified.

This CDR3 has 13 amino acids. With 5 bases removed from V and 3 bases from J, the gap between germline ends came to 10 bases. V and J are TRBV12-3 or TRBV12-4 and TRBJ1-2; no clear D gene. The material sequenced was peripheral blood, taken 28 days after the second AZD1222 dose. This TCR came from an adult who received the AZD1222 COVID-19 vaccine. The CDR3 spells CASSPRPDYGYTF. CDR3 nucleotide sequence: TGTGCCAGCAGTCCTCGGCCGGACTATGGCTACACCTTC.